The 25 T cell receptor beta chains presented below share a single source sample, sequenced in a study of beta chain features in type 1 diabetes. As every portion of the isolated RNA was reverse transcribed, the sequencing read expressed TCRB transcripts. Profiled with immunoSEQ multiplex PCR; TCRdb holds only in-frame clones, not every one. The top ten hold 1% to 1.5% of the sample, which has about 210,000 clones, 11% seen once. Sequencing was performed on central memory CD4+ T cells from blood. Receptor source: a man aged 18 to 29 in good health.

The chain recombines TRBV13 with TRBJ2-7; 10 bases are shared with TRBD2. There are 15 residues in the CDR3. The J segment lost 2 bases and the V segment lost 2 bases, leaving 3 bases of the junction unmatched. CDR1 and CDR2 from the germline V gene are PRHDT and FYEKMQ (reference sequence). CDR3 bases: TGTGCCAGCAGCTTACGGCTAGCGGGAGCCTACGAGCAGTACTTC. Its translation: CASSLRLAGAYEQYF.

The chain is built from TRBV23-1 and TRBJ2-7; 9 nucleotides match TRBD2. TRBV23-1 is given ORF status, its function remaining uncertain. Trimming removed 3 bases from V and 0 bases from J; junction bases left unmatched: 6. The CDR3 covers 16 residues. This CDR3 reads CASSHITSGPSYEQYF. In DNA, the CDR3 is TGCGCCAGCAGTCATATTACTAGCGGGCCCTCCTACGAGCAGTACTTC.

The chain employs TRBV4-2 and TRBJ2-1; D not certain. The CDR3 has 15 amino acids. Germline values: CDR1 LGHNA, CDR2 YNFKEQ. The V end lost 1 base, the J end lost 0 bases, and 7 bases lay between the germline ends. CDR3 protein: CASSQVLYSYNEQFF. The DNA for the CDR3 is TGTGCCAGCAGCCAAGTCTTATACTCCTACAATGAGCAGTTCTTC.

This clone showed up just a few times. This sequence joins TRBV30 and TRBJ2-7; D perhaps matches TRBD1 (5 bases). Per germline, CDR1 GTSNPN and CDR2 SVGIG (reference sequence). V was clipped by 0 bases and J by 6 bases, with 15 bases between them. CDR3 length equals 14 residues. The CDR3 here is CAWSVSGLTPEQYF. The CDR3 DNA reads TGTGCCTGGAGTGTATCAGGGTTGACTCCCGAGCAGTACTTC.

Only a few counts were recorded for this clone. In the same sample, other DNA sequences code for this CDR3. The chain has TRBV19 and TRBJ2-3; TRBD1 matches 7 bases. The CDR3 loop spans 15 amino acids. CDR1 is LNHDA and CDR2 is SQIVND in the germline V gene (reference sequence). V was pared by 3 bases and J by 2 bases, with 5 bases of the junction left unmatched. The CDR3: CASSIRTGFTDTQYF. The CDR3 DNA follows: TGTGCCAGTAGTATTCGGACAGGCTTCACAGATACGCAGTATTTT.

This clone appeared a few times. This rearrangement joins TRBV6-6 to TRBJ2-1; a weak D match, TRBD2 (6 bases). Germline CDR1 MNHNY, CDR2 SVGAGI (reference sequence). V lost 7 bases and J 9 bases, leaving 16 bases between the germline ends. The CDR3 contains 13 residues. CDR3 sequence reads: CASTPSAGAEQFF. DNA of the CDR3: TGTGCCAGCACCCCTAGCGCTGGGGCTGAGCAGTTCTTC.

This clone has a handful of counts. The rearrangement links TRBV29-1 to TRBJ2-7; a weak D match, TRBD1 (5 bases). Germline lookup yields CDR1 SQVTM and CDR2 ANQGSEA. Trimming stripped 6 bases from V and 2 bases from J, with 11 bases between. This CDR3 has 12 residues. CDR3 in DNA: TGCAGCGTGGACACCGGTGCCTACGAGCAGTACTTC. Translation gives CSVDTGAYEQYF.

This chain's CDR3 is CASSPDYRGPGSYEQYF. In DNA, the CDR3 is TGTGCCAGCAGTCCGGATTACAGGGGCCCAGGCTCCTACGAGCAGTACTTC. The chain recombines TRBV28 with TRBJ2-7; 7 positions match TRBD1. CDR1 and CDR2 from the germline V gene are MDHEN and SYDVKM. V lost 5 bases and J lost 0; bases outside the gene matches: 13. CDR3 length equals 17 residues.

This clone was counted between two and nine times. J is TRBJ2-3 and V is TRBV7-6; maybe TRBD1 (6 bases). With 3 bases removed from V and 1 base from J, the gap between germline ends came to 11 bases. This CDR3 spans 15 amino acids. Germline lookup yields CDR1 SGHVS and CDR2 FNYEAQ. In nucleotides, the CDR3 is TGTGCCAGCAGCTTGTCAGGGGTACGCACAGATACGCAGTATTTT. It encodes CASSLSGVRTDTQYF.

This clone was counted a few times. This rearrangement joins TRBV18 to TRBJ2-3, with a weak D call TRBD1 (6 bases). The germline V and J ends were trimmed by 2 bases and 2 bases, with 17 bases remaining between them. Germline assignment: CDR1 KGHSH and CDR2 LQKENI. The CDR3 runs 17 residues. This chain's CDR3 is CASSPKTQGSYTDTQYF. The CDR3 DNA follows: TGTGCCAGCTCACCAAAGACACAGGGCAGTTACACAGATACGCAGTATTTT.

The V call is TRBV15, the J call TRBJ2-1, with 8 nucleotides matching TRBD1. CDR1 and CDR2 from the germline V gene are LNHNV and YYDKDF (reference sequence). CDR3 length: 19 amino acids. V gave up 3 bases and J gave up 1 base; unmatched junction bases: 14. The CDR3 nucleotides read TGTGCCACCAGCAGTGACCTGCCGGACAGGGTGAGTTCCTACAATGAGCAGTTCTTC. Its translation: CATSSDLPDRVSSYNEQFF.

The chain links TRBV18 to TRBJ1-5; D is ambiguous. The V and J ends lost 6 bases and 6 bases respectively, with 9 bases between them. Looked up from germline, CDR1 is KGHSH and CDR2 is LQKENI. The CDR3 spans 12 residues. CDR3 protein: CASSLGSQPQHF. The CDR3 nucleotides read TGTGCCAGCTCGTTGGGGAGTCAGCCCCAGCATTTT.

This clone was counted ten times or more. The genes are TRBV9 and TRBJ2-3; TRBD1 matches 7 bases. Germline assignment: CDR1 SGDLS and CDR2 YYNGEE. After removal of 4 bases from V and 6 bases from J, the junction contained 8 bases not matched to a gene. The CDR3 is 14 amino acids. CDR3 amino acids: CASSRQGWRDTQYF. For the CDR3, the DNA is TGTGCCAGCAGCAGACAGGGTTGGAGGGATACGCAGTATTTT.

This clone was found many times. The same CDR3 can be traced to other DNA sequences in this sample. The J gene is TRBJ1-5, the V gene TRBV14; no clear D gene. The V and J ends lost 0 bases and 7 bases respectively, with 7 bases between them. Per the germline V gene, CDR1 is SGHDN and CDR2 is FVKESK. The CDR3 is made up of 13 amino acids. The CDR3 sequence is CASSQDEGQPQHF. The CDR3 DNA follows: TGTGCCAGCAGCCAAGACGAAGGACAGCCCCAGCATTTT.

This chain links TRBV7-2 with TRBJ2-4; the match to TRBD2 covers 15 bases. The V segment lost 2 bases and the J segment 8 bases; nucleotides outside the gene matches: 13. The CDR3 totals 19 residues. Germline V gene sequence: CDR1 SGHTA, CDR2 FQGNSA. CDR3 in amino acids: CASSLLSTGLAGGRDIQYF. The DNA for the CDR3 is TGTGCCAGCAGCTTACTTTCAACCGGACTAGCGGGAGGGAGGGACATTCAGTACTTC.

This clone has just a few counts. The V gene is TRBV25-1, the J gene TRBJ2-2; tentatively, D is TRBD1 (6 bases). This CDR3 contains 15 residues. Germline values: CDR1 MGHDK, CDR2 SYGVNS. V gave up 8 bases and J gave up 6 bases, with 19 bases separating them. The chain's CDR3 is CASGKLDSPSGELFF. DNA of the CDR3: TGTGCCAGCGGAAAGCTGGACAGTCCCTCCGGGGAGCTGTTTTTT.

At least ten counts were recorded for this clone. The V and J genes are TRBV5-4 and TRBJ2-3; 8 bases line up with TRBD1. Germline V lookup: CDR1 SGHNT, CDR2 YYREEE (reference sequence). V was clipped by 3 bases and J by 6 bases; unmatched bases: 3. The CDR3 loop spans 13 amino acids. The DNA of the CDR3 is TGTGCCAGCAGCTCGGACAGGGCGGATACGCAGTATTTT. The encoded protein is CASSSDRADTQYF.

Only a few counts were recorded for this clone. This chain links TRBV18 with TRBJ2-3; D is undetermined. The V end lost 3 bases, the J end lost 6 bases, and 7 bases lay between the germline ends. Germline CDR1 reads KGHSH; CDR2 reads LQKENI. The CDR3 runs to 12 residues. The CDR3 DNA reads as TGTGCCAGCTCACCGCGAGAGGATACGCAGTATTTT. Translating gives CASSPREDTQYF.

The gene calls are TRBV5-5 and TRBJ2-5; 12 nucleotides agree with TRBD2. This CDR3 has 17 residues. Trimming took 4 bases from V and 5 from J; bases not matched to a gene: 12. The germline CDR1 and CDR2 sequences are SGHKS and YYEKEE (reference sequence). The CDR3 protein is CASSPRTSGILGETQYF. In DNA form, the CDR3 reads TGTGCCAGCAGCCCCCGGACTAGCGGGATCCTTGGGGAGACCCAGTACTTC.

The chain links TRBV28 to TRBJ2-5; D gene uncertain. The CDR3 is 12 amino acids. CDR1 and CDR2 from the germline V gene are MDHEN and SYDVKM. Trimming left V 1 base short and J 6 bases short, with 6 bases between. The CDR3 DNA sequence: TGTGCCAGCAGTTTATCCGGAAAGACCCAGTACTTC. Protein sequence: CASSLSGKTQYF. Together with reference TRBV28 and TRBJ2-5, the CDR3 gives the full variable domain: DVKVTQSSRYLVKRTGEKVFLECVQDMDHENMFWYRQDPGLGLRLIYFSYDVKMKEKGDIPEGYSVSREKKERFSLILESASTNQTSMYLCASSLSGKTQYFGPGTRLLVL.

This clone has a count of ten or more. The chain is built from TRBV5-4 and TRBJ2-1; TRBD1 aligns across 9 bases. There are 15 residues in the CDR3. Trimming at V came to 3 bases and at J to 10 bases, leaving 11 bases not matched to a gene. CDR1 SGHNT and CDR2 YYREEE come from the germline V gene (reference sequence). Here the CDR3 DNA reads TGTGCCAGCAGCTCCGGGACAGGGCCCATCGGGGAGCAGTTCTTC. Amino acid sequence: CASSSGTGPIGEQFF.

This clone has just a few counts. V usage is TRBV5-6 and J usage is TRBJ2-3; the D is unclear. Germline CDR1 reads SGHDT; CDR2 reads YYEEEE. V lost 0 bases to trimming and J lost 4 bases, with 12 bases between them. The length of the CDR3 is 15 residues. CDR3 in amino acids: CASSLASLLSDTQYF. DNA of the CDR3: TGTGCCAGCAGCTTGGCCAGCCTTTTGTCAGATACGCAGTATTTT.

This clone was counted only a few times. The chain uses TRBV7-2 and TRBJ2-5, with D perhaps matching TRBD1 (5 bases). The CDR3 length is 14 residues. Germline V gene lookup returns CDR1 SGHTA and CDR2 FQGNSA. Deletions cut 4 bases from V and 1 base from J, with 10 bases between. CDR3 in amino acids: CASSSGPAQETQYF. The DNA for the CDR3 is TGTGCCAGCAGCTCAGGGCCCGCCCAAGAGACCCAGTACTTC.

This clone was counted between two and nine times. The V and J genes are TRBV5-1 and TRBJ2-7; tentative D call: TRBD2 (5 bases). There are 15 residues in the CDR3. Germline V CDR1 and CDR2: SGHRS, YFSETQ. Trimming cost V 4 bases and J 7 bases, with 21 bases left between them. The CDR3 region has the DNA TGCGCCAGCAGCAGCGGCACGGGATCGATGGAGGAGCAGTACTTC. This encodes CASSSGTGSMEEQYF.

This CDR3 reads CASSFSSYNEQFF. CDR3 bases: TGTGCCAGCAGCTTTAGCTCCTACAATGAGCAGTTCTTC. The chain recombines TRBV7-2 with TRBJ2-1; D unresolved. Trimming took off 3 bases at V and 0 bases at J, with 3 bases between the two ends. Germline V gene data show CDR1 as SGHTA and CDR2 as FQGNSA. This CDR3 is 13 amino acids long.